This record looks at one T cell receptor (beta chain) sequence and its context. No antigen is known for it. This record belongs to a study of shared clonotypes between healthy human individuals. Study at large: Researchers assigned three CD4 naive, three CD4 memory, two CD8 naive and one CD8 memory plate to each donor.

Donors included only healthy HIV-negative adults lacking recent acute infections or vaccinations. Splitting of CD4+ cells produced CD45RA+ naive and CD45RA-negative memory subsets. Profiling relied on immunoSEQ multiplex PCR, and the TCRdb table lists in-frame clones only, not all of them. The data show around 990,000 clones, 70% to 85% seen once. V was clipped by 0 bases and J by 5 bases, with 14 bases between them. This CDR3 has 15 residues. The germline CDR1 and CDR2 sequences are GTSNPN and SVGIG (reference sequence). Study-wide findings and caveats: Relative to clonotypes present in all four donors, those not shared had lower generation probabilities.

This sequence joins TRBV30 and TRBJ2-1, with D maybe TRBD2 (5 bases). The specimen sequenced was memory CD4+ T cells from PBMCs. Subset defined: CD45RA-negative fraction. The receptor was derived from a man between 18 and 29 years old in good health. Some clones in this sample may be carry-over from other donors' samples. CDR3 region: CAWSVRGLADNEQFF. The CDR3 nucleotides read TGTGCCTGGAGTGTACGTGGGCTAGCCGACAATGAGCAGTTCTTC.